This T cell receptor (beta chain) was sequenced in a study of T cells expressing NK-cell markers. In regard to this clonotype: Its cognate antigen is unknown.

Study-level results: Dominant NKG2C+ clonotype frequencies of about 1.0-8% of CD8+ T cells were measured in over five donors.

5'RACE template switching built TCR beta cDNA with unique molecular identifiers. TCRdb reprocessed the 5' RACE reads and reports one entry per CDR3 protein, with no DNA. The table for this sample gives 150,000 to 160,000 distinct CDR3 sequences. The CDR3 has 15 residues. Germline lookup yields CDR1 MNHEY and CDR2 SMNVEV (reference sequence). This TCR came from a woman aged 50 to 60 in good health. This chain joins TRBV27 and TRBJ1-2; TCRdb reports TRBD1, a call that lacks DNA to check it against. The sequencing sample was made of blood T cells: a sorted CD56 or NKG2C T cell subset, CD4+ or CD8+ T cells, or bulk PBMC T cells (not recorded which). The CDR3 here is CASRDRALTIYGYTF.